This T cell receptor (beta chain) was sequenced in a study of blood T cell repertoires in COVID-19. Only in-frame clones appear in the TCRdb table, and some are missing; sequencing was by immunoSEQ multiplex PCR. This sample yields about 280,000 clones, of which roughly 85% are seen a single time; about 5.1% belongs to the top ten. The length of the CDR3 is 15 residues. Germline V gives CDR1 SEHNR, CDR2 FQNEAQ (reference sequence). Trimming took 4 bases from V and 2 from J, leaving 12 bases between them. The J gene is TRBJ1-3, the V gene TRBV7-9; possibly TRBD1 for D (5 bases). The origin of this receptor is a man between 45 and 60 years old with active or convalescent COVID-19. The sequencing input was peripheral blood. The CDR3 DNA reads TGTGCCAGCAGCTCCCCGGGGGTCGCTGGAAACACCATATATTTT. Translating gives CASSSPGVAGNTIYF.